The 7 T cell receptor beta chains presented below share a single source sample, sequenced in a study of neurological immune-mediated disorders. TCRdb re-called the 5' RACE reads with MiXCR, one entry per CDR3 protein. The sample has under 60,000 distinct CDR3 sequences; 4.5% to 7% are singletons. The sample was CD4+ T cells from blood. The receptors stem from a woman aged 18-29 years with multiple sclerosis.

This clonotype came up many times. The rearrangement joins TRBV2 to TRBJ2-2; D may be TRBD1 (5 bases). The CDR3 has 12 amino acids. Germline V gives CDR1 SNHLY, CDR2 FYNNEI. V lost 8 bases and J 2 bases, leaving 6 bases between the germline ends. The CDR3 DNA follows: TGTGCCAGCGGGGCTAACACCGGGGAGCTGTTTTTT. Its protein product is CASGANTGELFF.

This clonotype has at least ten counts. The chain employs TRBV12-2 and TRBJ2-7; the table gives TRBD2 as D, unverified against the DNA. TRBV12-2 represents a pseudogene. This CDR3 spans 17 amino acids. CDR3 loop: CASREWIAGGFSYEQYF. CDR3 nucleotides: TGTGCAAGTCGCGAGTGGATAGCGGGGGGTTTCTCCTACGAGCAGTACTTC.

This clonotype appeared many times. This chain links TRBV29-1 with TRBJ2-1, with TRBD2 matching over 8 bases. V shed 0 bases, J shed 6 bases, and the junction held 10 bases outside the gene matches. The germline gives CDR1 SQVTM, CDR2 ANQGSEA. The CDR3 runs to 16 residues. Here the CDR3 reads CSVEDSFSGAGNEQFF. CDR3 nucleotide sequence: TGCAGCGTTGAAGATTCCTTTAGCGGGGCCGGCAATGAGCAGTTCTTC.

This clonotype has at least ten counts. The V gene is TRBV6-1, the J gene TRBJ2-1; 7 positions match TRBD2. V was clipped by 6 bases and J by 0 bases; unmatched bases: 8. The CDR3 is 16 residues long. Germline V gene data show CDR1 as MNHNS and CDR2 as SASEGT. CDR3 nucleotide sequence: TGTGCCAGCAGCCGCCTAGCGGAGAGCTCCTACAATGAGCAGTTCTTC. Its protein product is CASSRLAESSYNEQFF.

This clonotype was found many times. The rearrangement joins TRBV20-1 to TRBJ2-7; unclear D gene. The CDR3 runs 15 residues. Germline V gene data show CDR1 as DFQATT and CDR2 as SNEGSKA (reference sequence). Trimming removed 3 bases at V and 3 bases at J, with 18 bases between. The CDR3 sequence: CSASLGSFRGYEQYF. CDR3 bases: TGCAGTGCTAGTCTTGGTTCGTTCCGCGGCTACGAGCAGTACTTC.

This clonotype showed up many times. The chain couples TRBV6-1 to TRBJ2-7; 9 bases are shared with TRBD1. Germline loops: CDR1 MNHNS, CDR2 SASEGT. V gave up 2 bases and J gave up 11 bases; unmatched junction bases: 7. This CDR3 region has 13 residues. This CDR3 is CASSETGGLGEYF. DNA for the CDR3: TGTGCCAGCAGTGAAACAGGGGGCCTCGGGGAGTACTTC.

This clonotype has a handful of counts. V is TRBV20-1 and J is TRBJ2-7, with 9 bases lining up with TRBD2. The V segment lost 1 base and the J segment 4 bases; nucleotides outside the gene matches: 11. CDR3 size: 16 residues. Germline CDR1 is DFQATT and CDR2 is SNEGSKA (reference sequence). The CDR3 region has the DNA TGCAGTGCTAGAGTGTTGGCTAGCGGGAATATATACGAGCAGTACGTC. It codes for CSARVLASGNIYEQYV.